Each of the 28 T cell receptor beta chains below was sequenced from the same sample in a study of beta chain features in type 1 diabetes. The isolated RNA, all of it, was reverse transcribed, so expressed TCRB transcripts were what got sequenced. Assay: immunoSEQ multiplex PCR; the TCRdb copy retains only in-frame clones and omits some. The data contain fewer than 900,000 clones, about a sixth of them singletons. The specimen was naive CD4+ T cells from blood. Receptor source: a woman under 30 in good health.

The rearrangement links TRBV7-2 to TRBJ2-1; tentatively, D is TRBD1 (6 bases). The CDR3 length is 16 residues. Germline V gene data show CDR1 as SGHTA and CDR2 as FQGNSA. V dropped 2 bases and J dropped 9 bases, with 20 bases sitting between them. DNA of the CDR3: TGTGCCAGCAGCTTATTTCCGGGACATTCATCGGCTGAGCAGTTCTTC. This encodes CASSLFPGHSSAEQFF.

This clone was seen more than once but under ten times. Other DNA sequences of this sample code for an identical CDR3. J is TRBJ2-5 and V is TRBV7-6, with D possibly matching TRBD1 (6 bases). Germline assignment: CDR1 SGHVS and CDR2 FNYEAQ. This CDR3 spans 15 amino acids. V lost 1 base and J 0 bases, leaving 9 bases between the germline ends. The chain's CDR3 is CASSLVRGYQETQYF. The CDR3 DNA is TGTGCCAGCAGCTTAGTAAGGGGGTACCAAGAGACCCAGTACTTC.

The chain recombines TRBV5-4 with TRBJ2-1, with TRBD2 matching 8 bases. Germline CDR1 SGHNT, CDR2 YYREEE (reference sequence). The length of the CDR3 is 15 residues. With V trimmed by 4 bases and J by 1 base, 4 bases remained unmatched. CDR3 sequence: CASSPGLVSYNEQFF. Written as DNA, the CDR3 is TGTGCCAGCAGCCCGGGACTAGTATCCTACAATGAGCAGTTCTTC.

The chain has TRBV19 and TRBJ2-7; no definite D call. CDR1 LNHDA and CDR2 SQIVND come from the germline V gene (reference sequence). The CDR3 sequence is 15 residues long. Trimming pared 8 bases from V and 4 bases from J, leaving 21 bases between. The CDR3 here is CASGNQASTDYEQYF. DNA for the CDR3: TGTGCCAGTGGCAACCAGGCTTCCACTGATTACGAGCAGTACTTC.

DNA of the CDR3: TGTGCCAGCAGCTCCCTGTTTTGGGAGCGATCCAATGAGCAGTTCTTC. Its protein product is CASSSLFWERSNEQFF. The V and J genes are TRBV7-8 and TRBJ2-1; a possible D gene is TRBD2 (5 bases). The V and J ends lost 4 bases and 6 bases respectively, with 19 bases between them. CDR3 length equals 16 residues. Germline V CDR1 and CDR2: SGHVS, FQNEAQ.

This clone was counted only a few times. J is TRBJ2-3 and V is TRBV7-3; 7 positions agree with TRBD2. CDR1 is SGHTA, CDR2 FQGTGA, per germline. The CDR3 is 15 amino acids. The V and J ends lost 3 bases and 3 bases, in that order; junction bases with no gene match: 6. CDR3: CASSLGGSGTDTQYF. Written as DNA, the CDR3 is TGTGCCAGCAGCTTGGGCGGGAGTGGAACAGATACGCAGTATTTT.

In its sample, this clone was seen a few times. The same CDR3 is also encoded by other DNA sequences in this sample. The chain has TRBV7-3 and TRBJ2-1, with D possibly TRBD1 on 5 matching bases. CDR1 is SGHTA, CDR2 FQGTGA, per germline. The V and J ends lost 0 bases and 4 bases respectively, with 13 bases between them. The CDR3 sequence is 16 residues long. The CDR3 DNA follows: TGTGCCAGCAGCTTAACTGCGACAGCAGGGTACAATGAGCAGTTCTTC. It is translated as CASSLTATAGYNEQFF.

This clone turned up a few times. This specimen includes other DNA sequences encoding the same CDR3. V is TRBV9 and J is TRBJ2-2; D is ambiguous. CDR3 length: 14 residues. Germline loops: CDR1 SGDLS, CDR2 YYNGEE. Between the trimmed V and J ends, which lost 0 bases and 5 bases, there was a span of 8 bases. Here the CDR3 reads CASSVGGSTGELFF. The CDR3 DNA reads TGTGCCAGCAGCGTAGGTGGGTCTACCGGGGAGCTGTTTTTT.

The V and J genes are TRBV13 and TRBJ2-3; D gene ambiguous. The CDR3 length is 13 residues. Trimming removed 3 bases from V and 5 bases from J, with 9 bases in between. Germline V gene lookup returns CDR1 PRHDT and CDR2 FYEKMQ (reference sequence). The CDR3, as DNA: TGTGCCAGCAGCTTTCTCCCCGAAGATACGCAGTATTTT. Translation gives CASSFLPEDTQYF.

This clone was detected a few times. This chain links TRBV19 with TRBJ2-1, with 7 bases lining up with TRBD2. This CDR3 spans 15 amino acids. With V trimmed by 5 bases and J by 2 bases, 6 bases remained unmatched. The germline V gene has CDR1 LNHDA and CDR2 SQIVND (reference sequence). In nucleotides, the CDR3 is TGTGCCAGTAGTGTCCCGGGACTACCCTACAATGAGCAGTTCTTC. Its translation: CASSVPGLPYNEQFF. The full variable domain, completed using reference TRBV19 and TRBJ2-1, is DGGITQSPKYLFRKEGQNVTLSCEQNLNHDAMYWYRQDPGQGLRLIYYSQIVNDFQKGDIAEGYSVSREKKESFPLTVTSAQKNPTAFYLCASSVPGLPYNEQFFGPGTRLTVL.

Only a few counts were recorded for this clone. The V gene is TRBV29-1, the J gene TRBJ1-1; 9 positions agree with TRBD1. Losses at the gene ends were 4 bases for V and 4 bases for J; bases not matched to a gene: 4. This CDR3 contains 13 residues. Germline CDR1 is SQVTM and CDR2 is ANQGSEA. The CDR3 region has the DNA TGCAGCGTTGTTACAGGGGGCATCACTGAAGCTTTCTTT. This sequence encodes CSVVTGGITEAFF.

The gene calls are TRBV5-1 and TRBJ1-1, with D uncertain. V lost 0 bases, J lost 2 bases, and 5 bases lay in between. The germline gives CDR1 SGHRS, CDR2 YFSETQ. The CDR3 runs to 13 residues. CDR3 sequence (DNA): TGCGCCAGCAGCTTGGCCGACAACACTGAAGCTTTCTTT. It specifies CASSLADNTEAFF.

V and J are TRBV15 and TRBJ2-7; weak D call: TRBD2 (6 bases). Germline V lookup: CDR1 LNHNV, CDR2 YYDKDF (reference sequence). The CDR3 runs 12 residues. V was shortened by 5 bases and J by 6 bases, with 11 bases between the two germline ends. The CDR3 sequence: CATSLVGGEQYF. The CDR3, as DNA: TGTGCCACCAGCCTTGTCGGGGGCGAGCAGTACTTC.

In this sample, this clone turned up a few times. Other DNA sequences in the sample encode the same CDR3. The V and J genes are TRBV27 and TRBJ1-1; D uncertain. Germline CDR1 reads MNHEY; CDR2 reads SMNVEV (reference sequence). The CDR3 is made up of 11 amino acids. The V and J ends lost 3 bases and 4 bases respectively, with 3 bases between them. The CDR3 spells CASSLGTEAFF. In DNA, the CDR3 is TGTGCCAGCAGTTTGGGCACTGAAGCTTTCTTT.

The chain carries TRBV5-4 and TRBJ2-3, with 7 bases identical to TRBD1. CDR1 is SGHNT and CDR2 is YYREEE in the germline V gene (reference sequence). The CDR3 extends over 15 amino acids. V was pared by 4 bases and J by 1 base, with 6 bases of the junction left unmatched. CDR3 region: CASSLRDRGTDTQYF. The CDR3 DNA reads as TGTGCCAGCAGCCTCCGGGACAGAGGCACAGATACGCAGTATTTT.

J is TRBJ2-2 and V is TRBV4-2; no firm D call. The CDR3 covers 12 residues. The V end lost 4 bases, the J end lost 5 bases, and 5 bases lay between the germline ends. Germline V gene data show CDR1 as LGHNA and CDR2 as YNFKEQ. For the CDR3, the DNA is TGTGCCAGCAGCCGGGCGACCGGGGAGCTGTTTTTT. Protein: CASSRATGELFF.

This clone came up a few times. V and J are TRBV20-1 and TRBJ2-7; the D is unclear. Germline values: CDR1 DFQATT, CDR2 SNEGSKA (reference sequence). This CDR3 spans 10 amino acids. V shed 8 bases and J shed 5 bases, with 10 bases lying between them. The DNA of the CDR3 is TGCAGTTCCGCCCGACACGAGCAGTACTTC. As protein: CSSARHEQYF.

V is TRBV5-1 and J is TRBJ2-7; 8 nucleotides match TRBD1. Germline values: CDR1 SGHRS, CDR2 YFSETQ. With V trimmed by 0 bases and J by 1 base, 6 bases remained unmatched. CDR3 size: 16 residues. The chain's CDR3 is CASSLGGTGKSYEQYF. CDR3 bases: TGCGCCAGCAGCTTGGGAGGGACAGGAAAATCCTACGAGCAGTACTTC.

A few counts support this clone. The V gene is TRBV27, the J gene TRBJ2-7, with TRBD2 as a possible D gene (5 bases). Germline CDR1 and CDR2: MNHEY and SMNVEV (reference sequence). V shed 4 bases and J shed 6 bases, with 16 bases lying between them. The CDR3 sequence is 14 residues long. The CDR3 spells CASSSPARRGEQYF. CDR3 DNA: TGTGCCAGCAGTTCCCCGGCCCGCCGGGGCGAGCAGTACTTC.

The chain carries TRBV19 and TRBJ2-1, with a possible D match to TRBD2 (7 bases). Germline CDR1 reads LNHDA; CDR2 reads SQIVND (reference sequence). V was trimmed by 5 bases and J by 2 bases, leaving 16 bases between them. CDR3 length: 16 residues. CDR3 sequence (DNA): TGTGCCAGTAGTCGACAGGCTAGCGGAGCCTACAATGAGCAGTTCTTC. Amino acids: CASSRQASGAYNEQFF.

This clone was recorded a few times. J is TRBJ2-3 and V is TRBV7-2; 8 nucleotides match TRBD2. Germline values: CDR1 SGHTA, CDR2 FQGNSA. With 5 bases clipped from V and 5 bases from J, the junction kept 6 bases outside the gene matches. The CDR3 length is 14 residues. DNA of the CDR3: TGTGCCAGCAGCGAAGCCGGGACTAGAGATACGCAGTATTTT. Amino acid sequence: CASSEAGTRDTQYF.

A few counts support this clone. The chain employs TRBV14 and TRBJ2-7; 10 bases are shared with TRBD1. This CDR3 comprises 16 residues. Losses at the gene ends were 3 bases for V and 6 bases for J; bases not matched to a gene: 11. From germline, CDR1 is SGHDN and CDR2 FVKESK. The CDR3 nucleotides read TGTGCCAGCAGCCATCGTGATGGGACAGGGGCTGGCGAGCAGTACTTC. The encoded protein is CASSHRDGTGAGEQYF.

The chain joins TRBV18 to TRBJ2-2; 7 nucleotides align to TRBD1. The junction had 5 bases not matched to a gene; V was cut back by 5 bases and J by 2 bases. The germline CDR1 and CDR2 sequences are KGHSH and LQKENI. The CDR3 extends over 15 amino acids. CDR3 bases: TGTGCCAGCTCATCGACAGGGCCCAACACCGGGGAGCTGTTTTTT. Amino acid sequence: CASSSTGPNTGELFF. Using reference TRBV18 and TRBJ2-2 for the parts outside the CDR3, the full variable domain is NAGVMQNPRHLVRRRGQEARLRCSPMKGHSHVYWYRQLPEEGLKFMVYLQKENIIDESGMPKERFSAEFPKEGPSILRIQQVVRGDSAAYFCASSSTGPNTGELFFGEGSRLTVL.

This clone occurred a few times. The chain has TRBV2 and TRBJ2-1; the D gene is possibly TRBD2 (6 bases). This CDR3 has 14 residues. The V end was cut by 8 bases, the J end by 10 bases, with 21 bases between. CDR1 and CDR2 (germline): SNHLY, FYNNEI. The CDR3 DNA follows: TGTGCCAGCCAGACGACTAGAATGGTGGTCGAGCAGTTCTTC. Amino acids: CASQTTRMVVEQFF.

This chain uses TRBV11-2 with TRBJ2-5; a weak D match, TRBD1 (6 bases). Per germline, CDR1 SGHAT and CDR2 FQNNGV. V gave up 5 bases and J gave up 5 bases, with 15 bases separating them. The CDR3 is 14 residues long. The CDR3, as DNA: TGTGCCAGCAGCAAACAGGGATCATGGGAGACCCAGTACTTC. It yields the protein CASSKQGSWETQYF.

This clone was seen a handful of times. This chain joins TRBV2 and TRBJ2-3; D might be TRBD2 (5 bases). V gave up 4 bases and J gave up 3 bases, with 14 bases separating them. Per germline, CDR1 SNHLY and CDR2 FYNNEI. There are 15 residues in the CDR3. The chain's CDR3 is CASSGGLEVTDTQYF. DNA of the CDR3: TGTGCCAGCAGTGGAGGGCTAGAAGTGACAGATACGCAGTATTTT.

The rearrangement links TRBV11-2 to TRBJ2-3, with D possibly being TRBD1 (5 bases). V dropped 8 bases and J dropped 4 bases, with 13 bases sitting between them. CDR3 size: 13 residues. CDR1 and CDR2 from the germline V gene are SGHAT and FQNNGV. As DNA, the CDR3 is TGTGCCAGCGGGGCCAGGGTCCCAGATACGCAGTATTTT. Its translation is CASGARVPDTQYF.

This clone was picked up a small number of times. This chain links TRBV11-3 with TRBJ2-3; D possibly corresponds to TRBD1 (7 bases). V lost 5 bases and J 5 bases, leaving 14 bases between the germline ends. Germline values: CDR1 SGHNT, CDR2 YENEEA. The CDR3 length is 14 residues. The CDR3 sequence: CASSTRGVGDTQYF. The CDR3 region has the DNA TGTGCCAGCAGCACCAGGGGGGTAGGAGATACGCAGTATTTT.